The 11 T cell receptor beta chains reported below all come from one sample, sequenced in a study of cytomegalovirus exposure and HLA in healthy donors. Use of 60 Vbeta and 13 Jbeta primers characterized the PCR. Measured with immunoSEQ multiplex PCR; TCRdb has only the in-frame clones, and not every one. The sample consists of around 96,000 clones, around 74% of them appearing once. Sequences were obtained from PBMCs. The receptors were gathered from a man younger than 45 in good health and CMV-seropositive.

This clone was counted a single time. The chain employs TRBV2 and TRBJ2-2; 7 bases align to TRBD2. The CDR3 sequence is 15 residues long. The germline V gene encodes CDR1 SNHLY and CDR2 FYNNEI. V lost 6 bases and J lost 4; bases outside the gene matches: 8. The CDR3 DNA reads TGTGCCAGCAGGGGGCGGACTAGGGCCACCGGGGAGCTGTTTTTT. Amino acids: CASRGRTRATGELFF.

The chain carries TRBV5-4 and TRBJ2-5; TRBD1 matches at 7 bases. Germline V gene sequence: CDR1 SGHNT, CDR2 YYREEE (reference sequence). Unmatched junction bases numbered 6, after V lost 4 bases and J lost 3 bases. CDR3 size: 14 residues. The CDR3 coding sequence is TGTGCCAGCAGCCCGGGGACAGCGAAAGAGACCCAGTACTTC. This encodes CASSPGTAKETQYF.

The rearrangement uses TRBV29-1 and TRBJ2-1, with 11 bases lining up with TRBD1. From germline, CDR1 is SQVTM and CDR2 ANQGSEA. V shed 0 bases, J shed 3 bases, and the junction held 7 bases outside the gene matches. The CDR3 has 17 amino acids. The CDR3 coding sequence is TGCAGCGTTGAAGAGACCTCCGGGACAGGGGGCTACAATGAGCAGTTCTTC. Its protein is CSVEETSGTGGYNEQFF.

The CDR3 is CASSHLRTGGAPEAFF. The DNA for the CDR3 is TGTGCCAGCAGTCACCTCAGGACAGGGGGCGCGCCTGAAGCTTTCTTT. The J gene is TRBJ1-1, the V gene TRBV28; 11 positions match TRBD1. In germline, CDR1 is MDHEN, CDR2 SYDVKM. CDR3 size: 16 residues. Trimming took 5 bases from V and 6 from J; bases not matched to a gene: 11.

The chain joins TRBV7-3 to TRBJ2-2, with D maybe TRBD1 (5 bases). This CDR3 is 14 amino acids long. V was shortened by 4 bases and J by 5 bases, with 11 bases between the two germline ends. CDR1 SGHTA and CDR2 FQGTGA come from the germline V gene. The chain's CDR3 is CASSSGQGTGELFF. CDR3 DNA sequence: TGTGCCAGCAGCTCAGGCCAGGGAACCGGGGAGCTGTTTTTT.

This chain connects TRBV28 to TRBJ1-2, with 9 bases fitting TRBD1. CDR1 and CDR2 (germline): MDHEN, SYDVKM. CDR3 length: 16 residues. Unmatched junction bases numbered 5, after V lost 0 bases and J lost 3 bases. In DNA form, the CDR3 reads TGTGCCAGCAGTTTATGGGGACAGGGAGGGGACTATGGCTACACCTTC. Translation gives CASSLWGQGGDYGYTF.

This clone was recorded once. The rearrangement links TRBV4-1 to TRBJ2-7; TRBD2 is a possible D gene (5 bases). Trimming removed 0 bases from V and 3 bases from J, with 12 bases in between. CDR3 length: 15 residues. Germline CDR1 and CDR2: MGHRA and YSYEKL. For the CDR3, the DNA is TGCGCCAGCAGCCAAGATCAAAGCGGAGGCTACGAGCAGTACTTC. Amino acid sequence: CASSQDQSGGYEQYF.

This chain links TRBV2 with TRBJ2-2, with D hard to call. The germline CDR1 and CDR2 sequences are SNHLY and FYNNEI. V was pared by 7 bases and J by 0 bases, with 15 bases between. The CDR3 covers 16 residues. Written as DNA, the CDR3 is TGTGCCAGCAAGTCAAGCTTTCTATCGAACACCGGGGAGCTGTTTTTT. It encodes CASKSSFLSNTGELFF.

This clone was detected only a few times. This chain links TRBV19 with TRBJ1-1; 10 bases are shared with TRBD1. The CDR3 covers 15 residues. Per the germline V gene, CDR1 is LNHDA and CDR2 is SQIVND (reference sequence). Trimming at V came to 11 bases and at J to 3 bases, leaving 12 bases not matched to a gene. Written as DNA, the CDR3 is TGTGCCGCTACCGGGACAGGGGTTCCCCACACTGAAGCTTTCTTT. Its protein product is CAATGTGVPHTEAFF. Full variable domain (rest looked up from reference TRBV19 and TRBJ1-1): DGGITQSPKYLFRKEGQNVTLSCEQNLNHDAMYWYRQDPGQGLRLIYYSQIVNDFQKGDIAEGYSVSREKKESFPLTVTSAQKNPTAFYLCAATGTGVPHTEAFFGQGTRLTVV.

This chain links TRBV7-9 with TRBJ1-1, with TRBD1 matching 9 bases. The J segment lost 5 bases and the V segment lost 5 bases, leaving 6 bases of the junction unmatched. The CDR3 extends over 14 amino acids. Germline V lookup: CDR1 SEHNR, CDR2 FQNEAQ (reference sequence). The CDR3 region is CASSQQGAGTEAFF. The CDR3 region has the DNA TGTGCCAGCAGCCAACAGGGGGCGGGGACTGAAGCTTTCTTT.

V gene TRBV6-1 combines with J gene TRBJ2-1; 7 bases agree with TRBD2. In germline, CDR1 is MNHNS, CDR2 SASEGT. V shed 8 bases and J 8 bases; nucleotides not matched to a gene: 9. The CDR3 has 13 amino acids. The CDR3 here is CASDPAGVYEQFF. The CDR3 DNA reads TGTGCCAGCGACCCGGCGGGGGTATATGAGCAGTTCTTC.